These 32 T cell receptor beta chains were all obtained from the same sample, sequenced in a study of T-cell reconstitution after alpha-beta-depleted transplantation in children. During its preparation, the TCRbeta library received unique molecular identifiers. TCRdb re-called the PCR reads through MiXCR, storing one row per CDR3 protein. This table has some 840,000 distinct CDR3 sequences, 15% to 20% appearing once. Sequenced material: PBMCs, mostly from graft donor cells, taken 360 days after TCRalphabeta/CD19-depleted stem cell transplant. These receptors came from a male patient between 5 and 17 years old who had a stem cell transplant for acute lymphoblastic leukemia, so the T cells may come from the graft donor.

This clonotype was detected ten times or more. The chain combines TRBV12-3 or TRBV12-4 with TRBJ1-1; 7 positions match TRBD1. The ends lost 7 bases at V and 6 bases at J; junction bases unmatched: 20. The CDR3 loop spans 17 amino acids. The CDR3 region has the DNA TGTGCCAGCACCATGACAGGGCTAGGTCTATGGAATGCTGAAGCTTTCTTT. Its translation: CASTMTGLGLWNAEAFF.

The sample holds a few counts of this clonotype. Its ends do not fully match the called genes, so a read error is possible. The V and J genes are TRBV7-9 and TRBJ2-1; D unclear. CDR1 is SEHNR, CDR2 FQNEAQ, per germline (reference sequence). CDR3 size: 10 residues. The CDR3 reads CASSLADRVF. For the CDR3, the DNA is TGTGCCAGCAGCTTAGCGGACCGAGTCTTC.

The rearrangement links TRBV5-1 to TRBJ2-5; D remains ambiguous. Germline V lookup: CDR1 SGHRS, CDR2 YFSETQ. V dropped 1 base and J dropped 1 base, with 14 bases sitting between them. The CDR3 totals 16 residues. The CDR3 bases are TGCGCCAGCAGCTTGAAATACCGGGTGCTCCAAGAGACCCAGTACTTC. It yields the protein CASSLKYRVLQETQYF.

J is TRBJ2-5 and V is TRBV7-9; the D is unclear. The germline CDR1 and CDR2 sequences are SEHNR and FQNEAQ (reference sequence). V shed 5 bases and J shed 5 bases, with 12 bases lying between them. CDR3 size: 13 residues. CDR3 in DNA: TGTGCCAGCAGCCGCAATGAAGGGGAGACCCAGTACTTC. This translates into CASSRNEGETQYF.

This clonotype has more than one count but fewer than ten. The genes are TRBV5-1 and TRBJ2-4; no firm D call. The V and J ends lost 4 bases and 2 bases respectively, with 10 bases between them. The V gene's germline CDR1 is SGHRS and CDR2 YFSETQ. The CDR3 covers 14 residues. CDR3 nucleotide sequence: TGCGCCAGCAGCCAACGGTCGACCAAAAACATTCAGTACTTC. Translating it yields CASSQRSTKNIQYF.

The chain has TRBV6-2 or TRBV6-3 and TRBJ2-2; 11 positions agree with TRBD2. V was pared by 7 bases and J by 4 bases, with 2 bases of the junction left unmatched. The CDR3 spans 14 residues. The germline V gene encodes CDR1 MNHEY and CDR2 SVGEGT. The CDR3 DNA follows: TGTGCCAGCAAAGGACTAGCGGGCACCGGGGAGCTGTTTTTT. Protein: CASKGLAGTGELFF.

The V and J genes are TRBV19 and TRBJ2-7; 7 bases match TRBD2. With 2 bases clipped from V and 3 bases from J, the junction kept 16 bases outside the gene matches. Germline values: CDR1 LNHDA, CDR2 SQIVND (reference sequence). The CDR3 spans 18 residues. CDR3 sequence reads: CASSIRTVRASGSYEQYF. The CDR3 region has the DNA TGTGCCAGTAGTATAAGGACGGTCAGGGCTAGCGGAAGCTACGAGCAGTACTTC.

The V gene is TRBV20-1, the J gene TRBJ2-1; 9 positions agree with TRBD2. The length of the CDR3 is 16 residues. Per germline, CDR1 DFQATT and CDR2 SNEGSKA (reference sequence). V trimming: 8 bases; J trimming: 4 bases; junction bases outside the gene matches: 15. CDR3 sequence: CSITVIAGVLYNEQFF. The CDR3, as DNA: TGCAGTATCACCGTTATAGCGGGAGTCTTGTACAATGAGCAGTTCTTC.

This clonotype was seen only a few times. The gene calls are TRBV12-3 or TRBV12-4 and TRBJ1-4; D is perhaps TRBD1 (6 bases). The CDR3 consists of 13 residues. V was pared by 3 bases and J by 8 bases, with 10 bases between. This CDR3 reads CASSFGQGEKLFF. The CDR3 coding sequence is TGTGCCAGCAGTTTTGGCCAGGGGGAAAAACTGTTTTTT.

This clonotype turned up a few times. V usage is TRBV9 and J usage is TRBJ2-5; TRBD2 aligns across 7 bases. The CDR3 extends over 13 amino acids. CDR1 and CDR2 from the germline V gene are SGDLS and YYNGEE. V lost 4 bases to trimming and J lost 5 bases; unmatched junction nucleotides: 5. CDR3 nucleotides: TGTGCCAGCAGCCCGACTAGCAGGGAGACCCAGTACTTC. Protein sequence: CASSPTSRETQYF.

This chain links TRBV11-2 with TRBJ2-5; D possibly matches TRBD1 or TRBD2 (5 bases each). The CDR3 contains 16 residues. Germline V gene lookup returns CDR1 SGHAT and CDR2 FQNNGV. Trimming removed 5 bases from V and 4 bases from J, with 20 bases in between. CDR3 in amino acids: CASSLIPWGKGETQYF. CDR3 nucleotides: TGTGCCAGCAGCCTTATCCCTTGGGGGAAGGGAGAGACCCAGTACTTC.

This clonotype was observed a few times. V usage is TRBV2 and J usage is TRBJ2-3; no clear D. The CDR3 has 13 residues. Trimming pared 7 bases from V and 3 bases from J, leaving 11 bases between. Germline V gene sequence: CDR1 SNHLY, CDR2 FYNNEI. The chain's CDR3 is CASKEEVTDTQYF. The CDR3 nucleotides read TGTGCCAGCAAGGAAGAGGTTACAGATACGCAGTATTTT. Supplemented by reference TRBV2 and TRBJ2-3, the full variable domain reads EPEVTQTPSHQVTQMGQEVILRCVPISNHLYFYWYRQILGQKVEFLVSFYNNEISEKSEIFDDQFSVERPDGSNFTLKIRSTKLEDSAMYFCASKEEVTDTQYFGPGTRLTVL.

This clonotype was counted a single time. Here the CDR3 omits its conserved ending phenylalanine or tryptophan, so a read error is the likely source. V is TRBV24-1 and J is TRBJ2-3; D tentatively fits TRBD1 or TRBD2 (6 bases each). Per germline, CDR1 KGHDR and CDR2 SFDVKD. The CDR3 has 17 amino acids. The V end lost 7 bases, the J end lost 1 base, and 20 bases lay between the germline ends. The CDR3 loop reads CATSPPQGLFGTDTQYL. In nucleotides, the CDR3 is TGTGCCACCAGCCCTCCACAGGGACTTTTTGGCACAGATACGCAGTATTTA.

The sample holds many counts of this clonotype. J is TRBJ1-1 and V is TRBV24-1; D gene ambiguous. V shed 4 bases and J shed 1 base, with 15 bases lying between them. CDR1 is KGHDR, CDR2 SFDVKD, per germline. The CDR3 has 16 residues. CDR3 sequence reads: CATSDRPMGRNTEAFF. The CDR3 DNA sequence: TGTGCCACCAGTGACCGACCCATGGGAAGGAACACTGAAGCTTTCTTT.

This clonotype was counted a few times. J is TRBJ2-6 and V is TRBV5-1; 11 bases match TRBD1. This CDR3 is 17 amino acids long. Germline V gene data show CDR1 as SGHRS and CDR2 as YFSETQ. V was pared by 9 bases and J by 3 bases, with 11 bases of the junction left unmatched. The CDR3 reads CATKTGTGGGGANVLTF. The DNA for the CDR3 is TGCGCCACCAAGACCGGGACAGGGGGTGGTGGGGCCAACGTCCTGACTTTC.

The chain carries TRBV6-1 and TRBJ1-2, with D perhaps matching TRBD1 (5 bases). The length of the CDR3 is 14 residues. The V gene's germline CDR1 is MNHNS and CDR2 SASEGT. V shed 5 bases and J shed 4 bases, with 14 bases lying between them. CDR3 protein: CASSQRRGGYGYTF. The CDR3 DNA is TGTGCCAGCAGTCAACGACGGGGGGGCTATGGCTACACCTTC.

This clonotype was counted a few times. This chain's CDR3 is CASSVKETPGQASSSYLGTDTQYF. CDR3 DNA sequence: TGTGCCAGCAGCGTAAAGGAGACACCGGGGCAGGCTTCGTCTTCTTACCTGGGAACAGATACGCAGTATTTT. The chain joins TRBV7-3 to TRBJ2-3; perhaps D is TRBD1 or TRBD2 (5 bases each). With 5 bases removed from V and 3 bases from J, the gap between germline ends came to 42 bases. In germline, CDR1 is SGHTA, CDR2 FQGTGA. The CDR3 totals 24 residues.

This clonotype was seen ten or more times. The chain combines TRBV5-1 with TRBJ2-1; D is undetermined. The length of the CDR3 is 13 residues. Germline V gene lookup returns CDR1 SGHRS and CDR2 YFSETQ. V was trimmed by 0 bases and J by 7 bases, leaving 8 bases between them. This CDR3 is CASSLGPINEQFF. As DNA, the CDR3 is TGCGCCAGCAGCTTGGGACCGATAAATGAGCAGTTCTTC.

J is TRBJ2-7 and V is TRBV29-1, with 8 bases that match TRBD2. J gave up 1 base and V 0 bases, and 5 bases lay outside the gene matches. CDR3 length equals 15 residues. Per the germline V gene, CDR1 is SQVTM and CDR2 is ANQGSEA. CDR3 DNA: TGCAGCGTTGAAGATTGGAGCGGGAGATCCTACGAGCAGTACTTC. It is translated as CSVEDWSGRSYEQYF.

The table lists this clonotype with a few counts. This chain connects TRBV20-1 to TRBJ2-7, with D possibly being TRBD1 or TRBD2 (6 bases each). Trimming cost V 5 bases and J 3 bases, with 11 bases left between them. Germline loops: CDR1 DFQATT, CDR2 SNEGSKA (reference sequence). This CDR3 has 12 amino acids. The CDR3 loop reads CSAPRGDYEQYF. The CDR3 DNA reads TGCAGTGCTCCTAGGGGGGACTACGAGCAGTACTTC.

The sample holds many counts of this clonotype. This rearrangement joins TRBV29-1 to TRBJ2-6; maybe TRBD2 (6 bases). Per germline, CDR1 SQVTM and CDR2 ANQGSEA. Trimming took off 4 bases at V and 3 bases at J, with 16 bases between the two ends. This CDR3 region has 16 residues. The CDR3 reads CSVAVTWGVGANVLTF. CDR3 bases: TGCAGCGTTGCCGTAACGTGGGGGGTTGGGGCCAACGTCCTGACTTTC.

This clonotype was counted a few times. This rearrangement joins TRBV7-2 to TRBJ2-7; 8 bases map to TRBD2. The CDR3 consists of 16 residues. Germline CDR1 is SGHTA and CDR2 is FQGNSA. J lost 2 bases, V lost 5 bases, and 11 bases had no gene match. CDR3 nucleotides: TGTGCCAGCAGCGTAACTCTAGCGGGTCTCACCTACGAGCAGTACTTC. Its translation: CASSVTLAGLTYEQYF. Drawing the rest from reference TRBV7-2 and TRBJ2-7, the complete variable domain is GAGVSQSPSNKVTEKGKDVELRCDPISGHTALYWYRQSLGQGLEFLIYFQGNSAPDKSGLPSDRFSAERTGGSVSTLTIQRTQQEDSAVYLCASSVTLAGLTYEQYFGPGTRLTVT.

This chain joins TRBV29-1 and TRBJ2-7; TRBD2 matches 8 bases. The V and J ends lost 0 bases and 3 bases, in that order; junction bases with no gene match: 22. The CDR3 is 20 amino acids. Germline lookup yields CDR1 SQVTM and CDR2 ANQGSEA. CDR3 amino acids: CSVEDVLDSPRSGVYYEQYF. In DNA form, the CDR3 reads TGCAGCGTTGAAGATGTGTTGGACAGCCCACGTAGCGGGGTCTACTACGAGCAGTACTTC.

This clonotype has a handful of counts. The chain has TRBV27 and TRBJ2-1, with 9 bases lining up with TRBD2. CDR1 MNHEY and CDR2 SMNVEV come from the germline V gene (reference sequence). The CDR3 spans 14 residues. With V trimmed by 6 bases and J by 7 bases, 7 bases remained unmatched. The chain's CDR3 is CASRLLTSGNEQFF. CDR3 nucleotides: TGTGCCAGCAGGCTACTGACTAGCGGAAATGAGCAGTTCTTC.

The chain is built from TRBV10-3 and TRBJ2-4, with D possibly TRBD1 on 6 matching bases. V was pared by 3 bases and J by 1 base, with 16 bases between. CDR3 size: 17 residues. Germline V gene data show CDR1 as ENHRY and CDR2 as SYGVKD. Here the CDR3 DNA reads TGTGCCATCAGTGACCGTACAGGGCGAGGGGCCAAAAACATTCAGTACTTC. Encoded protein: CAISDRTGRGAKNIQYF.

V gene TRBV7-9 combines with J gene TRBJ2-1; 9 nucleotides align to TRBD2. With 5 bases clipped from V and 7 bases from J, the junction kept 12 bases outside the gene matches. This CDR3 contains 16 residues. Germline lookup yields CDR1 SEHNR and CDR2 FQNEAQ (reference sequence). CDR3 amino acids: CASSPGYSGSYNEQFF. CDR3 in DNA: TGTGCCAGCAGCCCGGGATATAGCGGGAGTTATAATGAGCAGTTCTTC.

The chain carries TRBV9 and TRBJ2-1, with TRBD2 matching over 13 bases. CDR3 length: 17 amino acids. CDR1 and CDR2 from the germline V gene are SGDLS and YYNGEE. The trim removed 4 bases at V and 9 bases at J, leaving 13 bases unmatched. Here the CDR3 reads CASSPSGLAGDRSEQFF. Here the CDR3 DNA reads TGTGCCAGCAGCCCCTCAGGACTAGCGGGAGATAGAAGTGAGCAGTTCTTC. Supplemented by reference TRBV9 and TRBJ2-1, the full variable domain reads DSGVTQTPKHLITATGQRVTLRCSPRSGDLSVYWYQQSLDQGLQFLIQYYNGEERAKGNILERFSAQQFPDLHSELNLSSLELGDSALYFCASSPSGLAGDRSEQFFGPGTRLTVL.

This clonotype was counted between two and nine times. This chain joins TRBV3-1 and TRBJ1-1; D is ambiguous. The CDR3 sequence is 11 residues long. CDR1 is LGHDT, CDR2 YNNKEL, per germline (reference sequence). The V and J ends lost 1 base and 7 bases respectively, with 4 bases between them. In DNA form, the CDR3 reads TGTGCCAGCAGCCAAGTCGATGAAGCTTTCTTT. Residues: CASSQVDEAFF.

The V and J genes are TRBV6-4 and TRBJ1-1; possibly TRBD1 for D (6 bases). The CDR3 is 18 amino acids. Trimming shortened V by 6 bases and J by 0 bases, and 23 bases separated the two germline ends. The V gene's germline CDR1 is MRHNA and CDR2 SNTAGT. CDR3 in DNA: TGTGCCAGCAGGACCCTACCCGGACAGCAGGTAATGAACACTGAAGCTTTCTTT. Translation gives CASRTLPGQQVMNTEAFF.

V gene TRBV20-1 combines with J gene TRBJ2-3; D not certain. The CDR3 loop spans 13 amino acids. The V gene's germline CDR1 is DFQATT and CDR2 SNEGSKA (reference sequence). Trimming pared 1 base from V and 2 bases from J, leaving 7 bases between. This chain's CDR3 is CSARGPNTDTQYF. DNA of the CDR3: TGCAGTGCTAGAGGACCGAACACAGATACGCAGTATTTT.

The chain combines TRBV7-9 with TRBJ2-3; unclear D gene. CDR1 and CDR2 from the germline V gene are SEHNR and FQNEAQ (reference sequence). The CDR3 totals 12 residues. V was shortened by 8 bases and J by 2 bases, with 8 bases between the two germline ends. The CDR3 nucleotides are TGTGCCAGCGGATCCATCACAGATACGCAGTATTTT. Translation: CASGSITDTQYF.

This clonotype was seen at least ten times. CDR3 nucleotide sequence: TGCGCCAGCAGCCATTGGGACACTGAAGCTTTCTTT. This encodes CASSHWDTEAFF. The chain has TRBV4-1 and TRBJ1-1, with D hard to call. Germline CDR1 MGHRA, CDR2 YSYEKL. The CDR3 spans 12 residues. The V gene lost 3 bases and the J gene lost 3 bases, with 5 bases spanning the gap.